This is a list of T cell receptor beta chains from one sample in a study of cytomegalovirus exposure and HLA in healthy donors. The repertoire was sequenced with immunoSEQ multiplex PCR; TCRdb's copy has only in-frame clones and lacks some. The data contain 250,000 to 350,000 clones, roughly 87% of them singletons. Material: PBMCs. These receptors came from a woman under 40 in good health and CMV-seropositive. The CDR3 runs from the conserved cysteine through the conserved F or W. D genes are given only for firm matches. Some rows have no size entry. The others give once, few or many, or a class for an expanded clone.

j_call,d_call,cdr3_length,clone_size,v_call,cdr3_nt,cdr3_aa
TRBJ2-1,NA,10,NA,TRBV20-1,TGCAGTGCTTCATACAATGAGCAGTTCTTC,CSASYNEQFF
TRBJ2-1,NA,14,once,TRBV27,TGTGCCAGCCGAAAGGGGACCTCCTACAATGAGCAGTTCTTC,CASRKGTSYNEQFF
TRBJ2-7,NA,15,NA,TRBV30,TGTGCCTGGAGTGTGGAACAGTCCAGCTCCTACGAGCAGTACTTC,CAWSVEQSSSYEQYF
TRBJ2-1,TRBD2,15,NA,TRBV11-3,TGTGCCAGCAGCAATAAGCGGGGTACCTACAATGAGCAGTTCTTC,CASSNKRGTYNEQFF
TRBJ2-5,NA,14,once,TRBV7-9,TGTGCCAGCAGCTTGGTAGGGGCAGGGGAGACCCAGTACTTC,CASSLVGAGETQYF
TRBJ2-1,TRBD2,15,NA,TRBV28,TGTGCCAGCAGTTCACGACTAGCGGGAATCGATGAGCAGTTCTTC,CASSSRLAGIDEQFF
TRBJ1-1,NA,20,NA,TRBV4-3,TGCGCCAGCAGCCAAGATCCGGATCACAGGAGTTTGTGGATGAACACTGAAGCTTTCTTT,CASSQDPDHRSLWMNTEAFF
TRBJ2-5,NA,14,NA,TRBV29-1,TGCAGCGTTGAACCGGACGTGTTTCCAGAGACCCAGTACTTC,CSVEPDVFPETQYF
TRBJ1-2,NA,17,few,TRBV19,TGTGCCAGTAGTATAGTATTCACCCTCCAACAGGGCTATGGCTACACCTTC,CASSIVFTLQQGYGYTF
TRBJ2-3,NA,13,NA,TRBV19,TGTGCCAGTAGTATAGGACCACCCGATACGCAGTATTTT,CASSIGPPDTQYF
TRBJ2-7,TRBD2,14,NA,TRBV7-9,TGTGCCAGCAGCTCGTCTAGCGGGAGAGGGAGGCAGTACTTC,CASSSSSGRGRQYF
TRBJ2-7,TRBD1,17,NA,TRBV14,TGTGCCAGCAGCCAAGCCTTCGACAGGGGGCGGAGGTACGAGCAGTACTTC,CASSQAFDRGRRYEQYF
TRBJ1-3,NA,14,NA,TRBV30,TGTGCCTGGAGTGTACAGGGCTCTGGAAACACCATATATTTT,CAWSVQGSGNTIYF
TRBJ2-1,TRBD2,15,NA,TRBV6-9,TGTGCCAGCAGTTCGGGACTAGCGGGAGACAATGAGCAGTTCTTC,CASSSGLAGDNEQFF
TRBJ2-1,NA,15,NA,TRBV6-1,TGTGCCAGCAGTGGTGGGACTGGCTCCTACAATGAGCAGTTCTTC,CASSGGTGSYNEQFF
TRBJ2-7,NA,16,NA,TRBV18,TGTGCCAGCTCACCAGGTAGTGCAGGGAGCTCCTACGAGCAGTACTTC,CASSPGSAGSSYEQYF
TRBJ2-7,TRBD1,14,NA,TRBV27,TGTGCCAGCAACCCGGGACAGGGATCGTTTGAGCAGTACTTC,CASNPGQGSFEQYF
TRBJ2-4,NA,17,NA,TRBV30,TGTGCCTGGAGGAGTGGGGCCGGCGTTCTAGCCAAAAACATTCAGTACTTC,CAWRSGAGVLAKNIQYF